This T cell receptor (beta chain) was identified in a study of CXCR3-negative and CXCR3-positive naive CD8 T cells. Overall study findings and caveats: For naive cells, CXCR3-negative and CXCR3-positive subsets had similar TRBV-TRBJ usage; for memory cells, usage differed. More hydrophobic TRB CDR3s occurred in CXCR3-positive than in CXCR3-negative naive cells. Similarly elevated diversity marked both naive subsets, with memory CD8+ cells showing far lower diversity.

Identification of naive CD8+ T cells rested on CD45RO-CCR7+CD27+CD95- status. A note on this clonotype: Its antigen is not identified.

TRB cDNA was prepared as libraries by UMI-labeled 5' RACE. From the 5' RACE reads, TCRdb lists one entry per CDR3 protein and no DNA. This sample's clone table lists tens of thousands of distinct CDR3 sequences. Germline CDR1 LGHDT, CDR2 YNNKEL (reference sequence). The CDR3 runs 13 residues. The sequenced sample was naive CXCR3+ CD8+ T cells from blood. The subset denotes: CD45RO-CCR7+CD27+CD95- naive CD8+ T cells expressing CXCR3 (TNR3+). The chain combines TRBV3-1 with TRBJ2-1. The TCR comes from a human donor in good health. Some clones in this sample may be carry-over from other donors' samples. The CDR3: CASSQRLYNEQFF.